This passage covers 16 T cell receptor beta chains from one sample sequenced in a study of blood T cell repertoires in COVID-19. Assay used: immunoSEQ multiplex PCR; TCRdb lists only in-frame clones, some missing. The sample has some 160,000 clones, 65% to 80% seen once; the top ten hold roughly 4.2%. Material: peripheral blood. The receptors come from a man aged 60-69 years with acute or convalescent COVID-19.

This chain connects TRBV7-2 to TRBJ2-1; D is undetermined. V lost 2 bases and J 0 bases, leaving 8 bases between the germline ends. Germline CDR1 is SGHTA and CDR2 is FQGNSA. CDR3 length: 15 residues. The CDR3, as DNA: TGTGCCAGCAGCTTACGGGTGAGCTCCTACAATGAGCAGTTCTTC. This codes for CASSLRVSSYNEQFF.

The chain couples TRBV5-6 to TRBJ2-6, with TRBD1 identical over 8 bases. With V trimmed by 2 bases and J by 0 bases, 7 bases remained unmatched. This CDR3 region has 18 residues. CDR1 SGHDT and CDR2 YYEEEE come from the germline V gene. The CDR3 region has the DNA TGTGCCAGCAGCTTCACGACAGGGGACCCCTCTGGGGCCAACGTCCTGACTTTC. Residues: CASSFTTGDPSGANVLTF.

The rearrangement joins TRBV30 to TRBJ2-7; weak D call: TRBD1 (6 bases). V was pared by 7 bases and J by 4 bases, with 20 bases between. The CDR3 has 14 residues. Germline V CDR1 and CDR2: GTSNPN, SVGIG (reference sequence). CDR3 protein: CASEFTDSSYEQYF. CDR3 nucleotide sequence: TGTGCCTCCGAATTCACGGACAGTTCATACGAGCAGTACTTC.

This clone showed up just a few times. The chain recombines TRBV2 with TRBJ1-6; tentative D call: TRBD1 (5 bases). The V gene's germline CDR1 is SNHLY and CDR2 FYNNEI. Deletions cut 4 bases from V and 7 bases from J, with 14 bases between. The CDR3 totals 15 residues. This CDR3 reads CASSAGLLRNSPLHF. The DNA for the CDR3 is TGTGCCAGCAGTGCAGGGCTGCTCCGCAATTCACCCCTCCACTTT.

The chain has TRBV29-1 and TRBJ2-7; 8 bases match TRBD1. Germline assignment: CDR1 SQVTM and CDR2 ANQGSEA. This CDR3 is 13 amino acids long. V was clipped by 3 bases and J by 5 bases; unmatched bases: 6. The CDR3 DNA reads as TGCAGCGTTGACGTACAGGGGGACCACGAGCAGTACTTC. This codes for CSVDVQGDHEQYF.

The V and J genes are TRBV4-1 and TRBJ2-1; possibly TRBD2 for D (5 bases). V lost 1 base to trimming and J lost 9 bases, with 10 bases between them. CDR3 length: 13 amino acids. Germline V gene sequence: CDR1 MGHRA, CDR2 YSYEKL. The CDR3 DNA is TGCGCCAGCAGCCAAGCGGGGATCGGTGAGCAGTTCTTC. Residues: CASSQAGIGEQFF.

This clone was detected once. The V call is TRBV6-6, the J call TRBJ1-3; 8 bases fit TRBD1. The V segment lost 5 bases and the J segment 1 base; nucleotides outside the gene matches: 7. Germline CDR1 reads MNHNY; CDR2 reads SVGAGI (reference sequence). CDR3 length: 16 amino acids. In nucleotides, the CDR3 is TGTGCCAGCAGTCGACAGGGGCGATCTTCTGGAAACACCATATATTTT. Translated, it gives CASSRQGRSSGNTIYF.

The V gene is TRBV7-6, the J gene TRBJ2-4; the match to TRBD1 covers 8 bases. The CDR3 length is 16 residues. CDR1 is SGHVS and CDR2 is FNYEAQ in the germline V gene. V was clipped by 2 bases and J by 3 bases; unmatched bases: 6. The CDR3 sequence: CASSLSGQGGKNIQYF. The CDR3 DNA reads TGTGCCAGCAGCTTAAGCGGACAGGGCGGCAAAAACATTCAGTACTTC.

The chain uses TRBV5-6 and TRBJ2-7, with D possibly matching TRBD1 (5 bases). CDR3 length: 16 amino acids. Germline loops: CDR1 SGHDT, CDR2 YYEEEE. With 0 bases removed from V and 0 bases from J, the gap between germline ends came to 13 bases. The CDR3 region is CASSLVDRMISYEQYF. Here the CDR3 DNA reads TGTGCCAGCAGCTTGGTCGACAGAATGATCTCCTACGAGCAGTACTTC. The whole variable domain, filled in from reference TRBV5-6 and TRBJ2-7, reads DAGVTQSPTHLIKTRGQQVTLRCSPKSGHDTVSWYQQALGQGPQFIFQYYEEEERQRGNFPDRFSGHQFPNYSSELNVNALLLGDSALYLCASSLVDRMISYEQYFGPGTRLTVT.

This clone appeared a few times. This chain connects TRBV7-2 to TRBJ2-7, with 8 bases matching TRBD2. J lost 2 bases, V lost 5 bases, and 8 bases had no gene match. In germline, CDR1 is SGHTA, CDR2 FQGNSA. The CDR3 contains 15 residues. The CDR3 DNA is TGTGCCAGCAGCCAACGGGAGGGACGGCCCTACGAGCAGTACTTC. Residues: CASSQREGRPYEQYF.

The rearrangement links TRBV6-5 to TRBJ2-2, with D uncertain. This CDR3 spans 14 amino acids. Trimming took 7 bases from V and 0 from J, leaving 9 bases between them. Germline-derived CDR1 and CDR2 are MNHEY and SVGAGI. The CDR3 sequence: CASMRPANTGELFF. CDR3 nucleotide sequence: TGTGCCAGCATGCGGCCCGCGAACACCGGGGAGCTGTTTTTT.

The chain is built from TRBV9 and TRBJ2-5, with 7 bases identical to TRBD2. The J segment lost 5 bases and the V segment lost 3 bases, leaving 10 bases of the junction unmatched. The CDR3 consists of 15 residues. Germline V gene sequence: CDR1 SGDLS, CDR2 YYNGEE. The CDR3 here is CASSASPSGTETQYF. The CDR3 nucleotides are TGTGCCAGCAGCGCTTCACCTAGCGGTACGGAGACCCAGTACTTC.

V usage is TRBV4-1 and J usage is TRBJ2-3; 16 bases agree with TRBD2. V lost 3 bases to trimming and J lost 4 bases; unmatched junction nucleotides: 10. CDR1 and CDR2 from the germline V gene are MGHRA and YSYEKL. This CDR3 comprises 19 residues. The CDR3 DNA follows: TGCGCCAGCAGCCACCCCGGGACTAGCGGGAGGGCCGACCCAGATACGCAGTATTTT. This encodes CASSHPGTSGRADPDTQYF.

In its sample, this clone was seen once. This chain links TRBV4-1 with TRBJ2-7, with TRBD2 identical over 9 bases. Germline loops: CDR1 MGHRA, CDR2 YSYEKL. This CDR3 is built from 14 residues. V gave up 2 bases and J gave up 2 bases; unmatched junction bases: 1. The CDR3: CASSQLAGAYEQYF. The CDR3 DNA follows: TGCGCCAGCAGCCAATTAGCGGGGGCCTACGAGCAGTACTTC.

V gene TRBV6-5 combines with J gene TRBJ2-7, with a tentative D call TRBD1 (5 bases). Looked up from germline, CDR1 is MNHEY and CDR2 is SVGAGI. Trimming pared 2 bases from V and 2 bases from J, leaving 10 bases between. This CDR3 has 14 residues. CDR3: CASSYGVGAYEQYF. The CDR3, as DNA: TGTGCCAGCAGTTACGGGGTAGGGGCCTACGAGCAGTACTTC.

V is TRBV5-4 and J is TRBJ1-1; 9 bases are shared with TRBD1. V dropped 1 base and J dropped 5; count of bases not matched to a gene: 6. This CDR3 region has 15 residues. Germline loops: CDR1 SGHNT, CDR2 YYREEE (reference sequence). Written as DNA, the CDR3 is TGTGCCAGCAGCTTGTGGACAGGGGCGAGGACTGAAGCTTTCTTT. It specifies CASSLWTGARTEAFF.